The T cell receptor (beta chain) described here comes from a study of STAT5B mutations in CD4+ large granular lymphocyte leukemia. Study-level points and caveats: Compared with healthy controls (2/35), patient top clones favored TRBV06 (8/27). Less than 30% of private leukemic clonotypes occurred rarely in other patients' non-leukemic repertoires. Patient CD4-sorted repertoires stayed more clonal than healthy ones after leukemic-clone removal.

Data came from immunoSEQ multiplex PCR; TCRdb stores just in-frame clones and leaves some out. This sample carries tens of thousands of clones, 70% to 85% of them seen once, and the ten largest clones take approximately 0.33%. The CDR3 has 16 residues. Germline CDR1 reads LNHDA; CDR2 reads SQIVND (reference sequence). J lost 3 bases, V lost 2 bases, and 8 bases had no gene match. Worth noting for this clone: Its cognate antigen is unknown.

The rearrangement joins TRBV19 to TRBJ2-7; TRBD1 aligns across 9 bases. Sequenced material: CD4+ T cells from blood buffy coats. The sequence came from a human donor in good health. The chain's CDR3 is CASSIQVVGQGYEQYF. The CDR3 DNA reads as TGTGCCAGTAGTATACAGGTGGTGGGACAGGGCTACGAGCAGTACTTC.